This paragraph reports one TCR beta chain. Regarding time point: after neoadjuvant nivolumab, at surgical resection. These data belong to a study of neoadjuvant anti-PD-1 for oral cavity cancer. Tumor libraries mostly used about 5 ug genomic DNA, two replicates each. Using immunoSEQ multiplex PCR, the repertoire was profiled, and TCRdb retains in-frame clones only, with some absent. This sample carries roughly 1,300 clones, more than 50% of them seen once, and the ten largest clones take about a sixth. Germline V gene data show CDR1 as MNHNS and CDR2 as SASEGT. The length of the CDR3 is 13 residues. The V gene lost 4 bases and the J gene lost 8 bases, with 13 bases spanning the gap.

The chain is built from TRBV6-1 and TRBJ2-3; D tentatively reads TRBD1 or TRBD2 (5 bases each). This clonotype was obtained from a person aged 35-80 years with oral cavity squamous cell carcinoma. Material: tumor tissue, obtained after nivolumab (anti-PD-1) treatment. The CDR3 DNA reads TGTGCCAGCAGTGCGCAGGGAGAAGGTACGCAGTATTTT. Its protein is CASSAQGEGTQYF.